The rows below give T cell receptor beta chains drawn from one sample of a study of OX40 agonist ivuxolimab in advanced cancers. Here immunoSEQ multiplex PCR was the method, and the copy in TCRdb shows in-frame clones only, minus some. In the table there are 30,000 or so clones, roughly nine tenths of which are singletons. Material: CD4+ or CD8+ T cells sorted from blood, obtained in a trial of the OX40 agonist ivuxolimab. Every receptor here comes from an adult with an advanced solid tumor such as melanoma, head and neck, liver or kidney cancer. The CDR3 runs from the conserved cysteine through the conserved F or W. The D gene is left open where the match is weak. Clone size appears in some rows only: once, few, many, or a class for an expanded clone.

size	D	J	V	DNA	CDR3
few	TRBD2	TRBJ2-4	TRBV5-4	TGTGCCAGCAGCTTGTCGGGGGGACCCGGGGACATTCAGTACTTC	CASSLSGGPGDIQYF
.	TRBD1	TRBJ2-1	TRBV16	TGTGCCAGCAGCCAGGGGATTGGGACAGGGGGCGTAAATGAGCAGTTCTTC	CASSQGIGTGGVNEQFF
.	.	TRBJ1-2	TRBV2	TGTGCCAGCAGTGATTACTATGGCTACACCTTC	CASSDYYGYTF
.	TRBD2	TRBJ2-3	TRBV7-2	TGTGCCAGCAGTTTTCTAGCGGGGGGGGATACGCAGTATTTT	CASSFLAGGDTQYF
.	.	TRBJ1-5	TRBV7-9	TGTGCCAGCAGCTCGTCAGGGAACAATCAGCCCCAGCATTTT	CASSSSGNNQPQHF
.	.	TRBJ2-1	TRBV9	TGTGCCAGCAGCAGGGAGAATGATGAGCAGTTCTTC	CASSRENDEQFF
.	TRBD2	TRBJ2-1	TRBV7-7	TGTGCTAGCAGCTTAGGGACTAGCGGGAGTGTTTTCAATGAGCAGTTCTTC	CASSLGTSGSVFNEQFF
.	TRBD2	TRBJ2-5	TRBV9	TGTGCCAGCTCCGACGGGACTAGCGGGAGACGGGGGGAGACCCAGTACTTC	CASSDGTSGRRGETQYF
.	TRBD1	TRBJ2-7	TRBV30	TGTGCCTGGAGTGTACTAGGGGGCAGTGAGCAGTACTTC	CAWSVLGGSEQYF
.	.	TRBJ2-5	TRBV5-1	TGCGCCAGCAGCCTGACTAGAGGGGGCCAAGAGACCCAGTACTTC	CASSLTRGGQETQYF
.	.	TRBJ2-1	TRBV7-3	TGTGCCAGCAGCTTTGCCGGAAATTACAATGAGCAGTTCTTC	CASSFAGNYNEQFF
.	TRBD2	TRBJ2-3	TRBV6-5	TGTGCCAGCAGCTACACTAGCGGGAGGGGCGCAGATACGCAGTATTTT	CASSYTSGRGADTQYF
.	.	TRBJ2-1	TRBV14	TGTGCCAGCAGCCCCCTAGGTTCGTCCTACAATGAGCAGTTCTTC	CASSPLGSSYNEQFF
.	.	TRBJ2-5	TRBV6-1	TGTGCCAGCAGTCTCGAGACCCAGTACTTC	CASSLETQYF
.	.	TRBJ1-4	TRBV28	TGTGCCAGCAGTTCCGGAAGGACAGCGTCAAATGAAAAACTGTTTTTT	CASSSGRTASNEKLFF
.	.	TRBJ1-1	TRBV13	TGTGCCAGCAGCCCCGGGGAGGTGACTGAAGCTTTCTTT	CASSPGEVTEAFF
.	.	TRBJ1-2	TRBV19	TGTGCCAGTAGTATAGTTGTCGACACCAACTATGGCTACACCTTC	CASSIVVDTNYGYTF
.	TRBD2	TRBJ2-7	TRBV7-9	TGTGCCAGCAGCGGTGGACTAGCGGTGTACGAGCAGTACTTC	CASSGGLAVYEQYF
.	TRBD1	TRBJ1-5	TRBV6-1	TGTGCCAGCACTATGGACAGGGGGCTCAATCAGCCCCAGCATTTT	CASTMDRGLNQPQHF
.	TRBD2	TRBJ2-2	TRBV5-1	TGCGCCAGCAGCTACAGGGAACCGCGGGAGGCTAACACCGGGGAGCTGTTTTTT	CASSYREPREANTGELFF
.	TRBD1	TRBJ2-7	TRBV18	TGTGCCAGCTCAACAAATCCGGGACAGGGGAACGAGCAGTACTTC	CASSTNPGQGNEQYF
.	TRBD2	TRBJ2-7	TRBV11-2	TGTGCCAGCGCCTCCGGGTGGGACTACCCCTACGAGCAGTACTTC	CASASGWDYPYEQYF
.	TRBD2	TRBJ2-7	TRBV29-1	TGCAGCGTTGAAAAGACTAGCGGGGGCTACGAGCAGTACTTC	CSVEKTSGGYEQYF
.	.	TRBJ2-2	TRBV13	TGTGCCAGCAGCGTGCTCCGGGACGGGAACACCGGGGAGCTGTTTTTT	CASSVLRDGNTGELFF
.	TRBD2	TRBJ2-5	TRBV10-2	TGCGCCAGCAGGGACGCGACTAGCGGGAGTACAAAGACCCAGTACTTC	CASRDATSGSTKTQYF
.	TRBD2	TRBJ2-1	TRBV7-3	TGTGCCAGCAGCTTCTTAGCGGGAGGGACCAATGAGCAGTTCTTC	CASSFLAGGTNEQFF
.	.	TRBJ2-1	TRBV7-9	TGTGCCAGCAGCTTAGTCCCACCCCCGTGGACCTCCTACAATGAGCAGTTCTTC	CASSLVPPPWTSYNEQFF
.	TRBD1	TRBJ1-1	TRBV2	TGTGCCAGCAGCCTGACAGGGATCAACACTGAAGCTTTCTTT	CASSLTGINTEAFF
.	TRBD2	TRBJ2-7	TRBV28	TGTGCCAGCAGAAGGACTAGCGGGAGGGCCTGGGAGCAGTACTTC	CASRRTSGRAWEQYF
.	.	TRBJ2-2	TRBV28	TGTGCCAGCAGTTTTGAGGTTATCACCGGGGAGCTGTTTTTT	CASSFEVITGELFF
.	TRBD2	TRBJ2-7	TRBV7-9	TGTGCCAGCAGCTTCATTCGGGAGGGCCCCGAGCAGTACTTC	CASSFIREGPEQYF
.	TRBD1	TRBJ2-7	TRBV7-9	TGTGCCAGCACCTGGGACAGGGGGTTTACGGAGCAGTACTTC	CASTWDRGFTEQYF
.	.	TRBJ2-3	TRBV7-9	TGTGCCAGCAGCTTGGCCGGAGGGACGGCGGAGGCAGGAACGCAGTATTTT	CASSLAGGTAEAGTQYF
.	TRBD1	TRBJ2-5	TRBV13	TGTGCCAGCAGCTATCGGACAGGGAATGGGGAGACCCAGTACTTC	CASSYRTGNGETQYF
.	.	TRBJ2-7	TRBV6-5	TGTGCCAGCAGCACCCACCACAGGACGGCCAGCGAGCAGTACTTC	CASSTHHRTASEQYF
.	TRBD1	TRBJ1-4	TRBV6-5	TGTGCCAGCAGTTCCGTTCGGACAGGGAATGAAAAACTGTTTTTT	CASSSVRTGNEKLFF